The TCR beta chain under discussion was sequenced for a study of T cell changes during pregnancy in multiple sclerosis (dated by TCRdb to the late 2010s). In the study overall: The study examined how the T cell repertoire changed over the course of pregnancy in women with multiple sclerosis.

The CDR3 contains 13 residues, cysteine and phenylalanine counted. Only the CDR3 region is kept as DNA, spanning 39 bases read in frame from base 1. V and J lose 5 bases and 4 bases, and a span of 11 bases separates them. The germline V gene sets CDR1 to SGHNT and CDR2 to YENEEA. This clone was counted between two and nine times. Its cognate antigen has yet to be identified. Nothing much larger sits one base from this clone, and base qualities are not available. Receptors were amplified or captured by the immunoSEQ multiplex PCR assay. TCRdb obtained this table from immuneACCESS and retained in-frame rearrangements with V and J assigned. These tables miss some clones; where compared with another copy, unresolved V genes account for less than half of the shortfall, and the remainder is unexplained. The sample table holds under 80,000 clones, of which approximately 93% were seen once. Roughly 1.4% of the sample is in the top ten clones.

The receptor was isolated from a female donor with multiple sclerosis, enrolled in a pregnancy study. The rearranged segments are TRBV11-3 and TRBJ1-1, and perhaps TRBD1 as D gene, on 5 matching bases. Specimen: peripheral blood, collected in the second trimester of pregnancy. The CDR3 in this case is CASSLGAFTEAFF. Here is the DNA: TGTGCCAGCAGCCTAGGGGCTTTCACTGAAGCTTTCTTT.